What follows describes a single T cell receptor beta chain. Its antigen remains unknown. This sample was included in a study of cytomegalovirus exposure and HLA in healthy donors. General study results and limits: Sequencing artifact likely explains a cluster of highly shared sequence variants. With high specificity and sensitivity, the classifier reportedly diagnosed cytomegalovirus status. Using a false discovery rate of 0.05, a later analysis showed that 16,951 TCR beta sequences were associated with HLA alleles.

The CDR3 totals 15 residues. Germline CDR1 reads MNHEY; CDR2 reads SMNVEV (reference sequence). The V segment lost 5 bases and the J segment 0 bases; nucleotides outside the gene matches: 3. The PCR contained 60 Vbeta and 13 Jbeta primers. Clones were read by immunoSEQ multiplex PCR, and TCRdb kept only the in-frame ones, dropping some. The repertoire has some 140,000 clones, about 84% of them found once; the top ten carry around 6%. The sequencing sample was made of PBMCs. The chain combines TRBV27 with TRBJ1-2; TRBD1 aligns across 10 bases. This TCR was recovered from a middle-aged woman in good health and CMV-seropositive. CDR3 sequence (DNA): TGTGCCAGCAGTCCCGGGACAGGGGCTAACTATGGCTACACCTTC. Its translation: CASSPGTGANYGYTF.